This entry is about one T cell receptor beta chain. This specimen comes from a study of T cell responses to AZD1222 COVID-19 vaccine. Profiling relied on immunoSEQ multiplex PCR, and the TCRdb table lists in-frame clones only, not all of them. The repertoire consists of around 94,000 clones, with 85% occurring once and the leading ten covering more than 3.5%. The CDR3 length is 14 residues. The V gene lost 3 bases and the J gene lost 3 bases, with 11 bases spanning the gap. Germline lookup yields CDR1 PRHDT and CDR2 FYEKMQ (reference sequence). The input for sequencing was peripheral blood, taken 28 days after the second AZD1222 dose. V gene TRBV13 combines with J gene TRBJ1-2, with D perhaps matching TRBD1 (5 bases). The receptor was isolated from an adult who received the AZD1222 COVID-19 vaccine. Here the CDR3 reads CASSLLAGDYGYTF. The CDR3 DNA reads TGTGCCAGCAGCTTGCTAGCGGGGGACTATGGCTACACCTTC.